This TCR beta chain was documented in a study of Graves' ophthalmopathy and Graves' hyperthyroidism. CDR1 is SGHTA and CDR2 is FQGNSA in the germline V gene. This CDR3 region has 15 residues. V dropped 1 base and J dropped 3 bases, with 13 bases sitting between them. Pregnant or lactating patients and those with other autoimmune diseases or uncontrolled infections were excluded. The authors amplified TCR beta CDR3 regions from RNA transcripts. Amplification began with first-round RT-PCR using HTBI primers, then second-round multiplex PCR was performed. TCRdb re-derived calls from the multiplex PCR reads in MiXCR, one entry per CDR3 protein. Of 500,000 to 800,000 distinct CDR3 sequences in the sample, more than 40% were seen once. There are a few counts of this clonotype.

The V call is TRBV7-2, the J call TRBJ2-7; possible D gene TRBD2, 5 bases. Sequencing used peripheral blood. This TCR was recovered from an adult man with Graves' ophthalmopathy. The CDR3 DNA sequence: TGTGCCAGCAGCTTAGTTGGGAGCCCACTCTACGAGCAGTACTTC. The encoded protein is CASSLVGSPLYEQYF.